The rows below give T cell receptor beta chains drawn from one sample of a study of shared clonotypes between healthy human individuals. The repertoire was sequenced with immunoSEQ multiplex PCR; TCRdb's copy has only in-frame clones and lacks some. The sample holds about 490,000 clones, approximately 80% seen once. What was sequenced was PBMCs. The receptors were gathered from a woman in her thirties or forties in good health. Some clones in this sample may be carry-over from other donors' samples. CDR3s include the opening cysteine and the closing phenylalanine or tryptophan. The order of the fields is D gene, clone size, V gene, J gene, CDR3 protein, CDR3 DNA. A D gene is named only where the DNA matches it firmly. Not every row has a clone size; where given, it reads once, few, many or a size class.

>.|few|TRBV5-8|TRBJ1-2
CASSLVPHGPLDYTF
TGTGCCAGCAGCTTGGTTCCGCACGGACCTCTCGACTACACCTTC
>TRBD2|once|TRBV7-6|TRBJ2-1
CASSSRPSGTYNEQFF
TGTGCCAGCAGCTCCCGACCTAGCGGAACTTACAATGAGCAGTTCTTC
>.|.|TRBV7-9|TRBJ2-7
CASSLDRGRNEQYF
TGTGCCAGCAGCTTAGATAGGGGGAGGAACGAGCAGTACTTC
>.|.|TRBV15|TRBJ1-3
CATSPRLTPSGNTIYF
TGTGCCACCAGCCCCCGTTTAACCCCATCTGGAAACACCATATATTTT
>.|.|TRBV4-1|TRBJ2-5
CASSQDRGSGTQYF
TGCGCCAGCAGCCAAGATCGGGGCTCGGGGACCCAGTACTTC
>TRBD1|few|TRBV11-2|TRBJ2-7
CASSRIGQGTYEQYF
TGTGCCAGCAGCCGGATAGGACAGGGGACCTACGAGCAGTACTTC
>.|.|TRBV5-1|TRBJ1-2
CASSLYGGNYGYTF
TGCGCCAGCAGCTTGTATGGCGGGAACTATGGCTACACCTTC
>.|.|TRBV7-3|TRBJ2-1
CASSLIGADNEQFF
TGTGCCAGCAGCTTAATTGGGGCTGATAATGAGCAGTTCTTC
>.|many|TRBV5-1|TRBJ2-7
CASSAGSTYEQYF
TGCGCCAGCAGCGCTGGATCCACCTACGAGCAGTACTTC
>.|.|TRBV7-2|TRBJ2-3
CASSLVGPDTQYF
TGTGCCAGCAGCTTAGTGGGCCCAGATACGCAGTATTTT
>TRBD1|.|TRBV9|TRBJ1-4
CASSLSGQGVNEKLFF
TGTGCCAGCAGCCTGTCCGGACAGGGGGTTAATGAAAAACTGTTTTTT
>.|.|TRBV6-5|TRBJ2-2
CASSYMWGAGELFF
TGTGCCAGCAGTTACATGTGGGGCGCCGGGGAGCTGTTTTTT
>.|.|TRBV27|TRBJ2-5
CASSFDGVETQYF
TGTGCCAGCAGTTTCGACGGGGTCGAGACCCAGTACTTC
>.|.|TRBV5-5|TRBJ1-5
CASSWGTGNQPQHF
TGTGCCAGCAGCTGGGGGACGGGAAATCAGCCCCAGCATTTT
>.|.|TRBV19|TRBJ1-2
CASRWAGGYGYTF
TGTGCCAGTAGGTGGGCAGGAGGTTATGGCTACACCTTC
>TRBD2|.|TRBV11-2|TRBJ2-7
CASSSHLSSGSRSYEQYF
TGTGCCAGCAGCTCCCATCTATCTAGCGGGAGTCGGTCCTACGAGCAGTACTTC
>.|few|TRBV18|TRBJ2-2
CASSPRALTGELFF
TGTGCCAGCTCGCCCCGGGCCCTGACCGGGGAGCTGTTTTTT
>.|.|TRBV28|TRBJ1-2
CASTSANYGYTF
TGTGCCAGCACTTCAGCTAACTATGGCTACACCTTC
>TRBD2|.|TRBV6-6|TRBJ2-7
CASSHSGRTYEQYF
TGTGCCAGCAGTCATAGCGGGAGGACCTACGAGCAGTACTTC
>TRBD1|few|TRBV28|TRBJ2-6
CASTFDRGTSGANVLTF
TGTGCCAGCACCTTCGACAGGGGTACCTCTGGGGCCAACGTCCTGACTTTC
>TRBD2|.|TRBV6-1|TRBJ2-7
CASRTSGSREQYF
TGTGCCAGCAGGACTAGCGGGAGCCGCGAGCAGTACTTC
>.|.|TRBV7-8|TRBJ1-1
CASGGFGGSTEAFF
TGTGCCAGCGGGGGATTCGGAGGGTCCACTGAAGCTTTCTTT
>.|.|TRBV5-1|TRBJ1-1
CASSLAYFGNTEAFF
TGCGCCAGCAGCTTGGCATACTTCGGGAACACTGAAGCTTTCTTT
>.|.|TRBV6-1|TRBJ2-6
CASSDGSGANVLTF
TGTGCCAGCAGTGACGGTTCTGGGGCCAACGTCCTGACTTTC
>.|.|TRBV5-1|TRBJ2-3
CASSSRGYRASLTDTQYF
TGCGCCAGCAGCTCTAGGGGCTACAGGGCCTCCCTCACAGATACGCAGTATTTT